This T cell receptor (beta chain) appears in the sequencing data of a study of cytomegalovirus exposure and HLA in healthy donors (dated by TCRdb to the late 2010s). General notes on the study: An earlier analysis of approximately 640 of the donors reported approximately 270 Gb of sequence data and some 120 million unique TCR beta sequences from around 200 million T cells. An early release covering 550 to 700 HLA-typed donors comprised approximately 300 gigabases of sequencing data and 65 million to 100 million unique TCR sequences. Among the approximately 420 genotyped donors, around 81% belonged to the genetic ancestry cluster associated with self-reported Caucasian donors. The study aimed to test whether cataloging public T cell receptors could reveal signatures of past pathogen exposure. The study profiled the T cell repertoires of fewer than 850 subjects by immunosequencing and related them to cytomegalovirus serostatus. In addition to the first cohort of 666 subjects, a separate validation cohort of 120 different subjects was used. High-throughput TCR immunosequencing, statistical association of individual TCRs with disease status, and machine learning were combined to predict cytomegalovirus infection status. A later analysis re-analyzed previously published TCR beta repertoires from 650 to 800 donors and added high-resolution HLA genotyping to study TCR occurrence patterns. Rather than using new phenotypic data, the later analysis identified candidate immune exposures from TCR beta sequences and from how often those sequences occurred across donors. An earlier analysis of around 580 of the donors used high-throughput TCR beta sequencing to judge whether each TCR beta V gene segment behaved as functional or pseudogenic. Alongside the repertoire data, information on donor age, sex, ethnicity and CMV serostatus was compiled. Genome-wide SNP genotypes for about 65% of the roughly 700 donors were used in a later genetic analysis, which treated that subset as a discovery cohort. Every discovery cohort repertoire had been produced on one sequencing platform. Class I and class II HLA loci were covered by the typing at four-digit resolution. Typing coverage varied by locus: roughly 629-640 donors for A, B, C, DRB1 and DQB1; approximately 500 for DQA1; around 610 for DPA1; approximately 470 for DPB1. Several DR-DQ haplotypes were treated as single units for association and clustering because of strong linkage in the cohort. Among some 400 genotyped donors of the cohort, an average of roughly 230,000 unique TCR beta nucleotide sequences was sequenced per donor, of which 15% to 20% were non-productive.

The cohort was made up of 500 to 800 healthy bone marrow donors. Cohort members were all nominally healthy when sampled, although unrecorded immune exposures were likely present. The donor was CMV seronegative and was included in the group of several hundred seronegative cohort members. A peripheral blood sample was collected from each donor, and TCR beta sequencing was performed on peripheral blood mononuclear cells. Genomic DNA extraction from the blood cell samples was performed with the Qiagen DNeasy Blood Extraction Kit. The paper's findings and limits, for the study overall: Cytomegalovirus status was reported to be diagnosed by the classifier with high specificity and sensitivity in both the original and validation cohorts. Because the 87-base-pair reads could not distinguish some IMGT-functional V segments, including TRBV6-2 and TRBV6-3, those segments were excluded. Most TCR sequences were observed very rarely across donors, whereas some public TCRs were present in many individuals. CMV serostatus was the only immune exposure information available for the cohort. In an earlier analysis of about 600 of the donors, most TCR beta V segments appeared in productive rearrangements about 87% or about 30% of the time, broadly matching IMGT annotations. A total of fewer than 200 TCR beta chains were listed by the study as associated with cytomegalovirus. A few of the identified cytomegalovirus-associated TCR beta chains were confirmed in vitro to be specific for cytomegalovirus antigens. In a later analysis, the rate of TCR association differed among HLA loci, with DRB1 alleles having the most associated TCRs and HLA-C alleles having the fewest. A further reported finding was that TCR beta sequences accurately predicted the HLA-A and HLA-B alleles for most subjects in the first cohort. A cluster of highly shared sequence variants was judged likely to represent a technical artifact of the sequencing pipeline. It was suggested by the authors that the approach could potentially be generalized to other disease states and immunological phenotypes. In this cohort, only TCR beta chains were sequenced, and detectable features were limited by the absence of alpha or paired-chain data. According to a later genetic analysis, donors in an Asian-associated ancestry cluster had fewer N-insertions in productive TCRs than the approximately 670-donor mean. Specific HLA alleles were associated with 15,000 to 20,000 TCR beta sequences at a false discovery rate of 0.05 in a later analysis. In a later analysis, several top co-occurrence clusters were reported to appear linked to parvovirus B19, influenza, CMV and Epstein-Barr virus. A later genetic analysis associated a missense DCLRE1C variant with V-gene and J-gene trimming of TCR beta chains, and an independent cohort replicated the association. Compared with equally common non-associated chains, HLA-associated TCR beta chains in a later analysis were more clonally expanded and had lower generation probabilities. Sequencing depth was assumed to be roughly uniform across donors in the presence/absence analyses, though that assumption may not hold. Because HLA typing was missing for some donors at each locus, association tests included only the typed subset. Assigning TCR associations to individual alleles was difficult when HLA alleles, especially DR and DQ, strongly co-occurred. Correlated functional status among segregating V segments might reflect linkage disequilibrium, but an unknown experimental factor could not be ruled out. Most CMV-associated TCR beta chains appeared to be HLA-restricted in a later analysis, and the HLA associations seemed to be driven largely by CMV exposure. Because counts were too low, some 16 rarely observed V segments, including chromosome 9 orphons, were excluded from the earlier analysis of under 650 of the donors.

The library was made by the immunoSEQ multiplex PCR assay. The multiplex PCR relied on a mix of 60 forward primers for TCR Vbeta segments and 13 reverse primers for TCR Jbeta segments. The CDR3 region of rearranged TCR beta genes was amplified from genomic DNA with a multiplex PCR assay. The Illumina HiSeq System was used to sequence the amplified TCR beta libraries as 87-base-pair reads. The original pipeline was this. A later analysis tallied 75 million to 85 million unique TCR beta chains across the 700 or so repertoires, and approximately 12 million of those chains were shared by two or more donors. Raw reads were error-corrected and collapsed into unique sequences by a nearest-neighbor algorithm in which closely related sequences were merged to remove PCR and sequencing errors. V, D and J gene segments were assigned by aligning CDR3 sequences to IMGT reference sequences. For a sequence to be retained, a match of at least six nucleotides was required to both a V gene segment and a J gene segment. Rearrangements were called productive when the CDR3 lacked stop codons and stayed in frame with V and J; all others were non-productive. Following IMGT convention, CDR3 was defined as the stretch from the second conserved V-encoded cysteine up to the conserved J-encoded phenylalanine. The earlier analysis of about 620 of the donors excluded sequences that lacked an unambiguous match to a single V gene segment. In an earlier analysis of a few hundred of the donors, V segments were called functional above 56.7% productive rearrangements and were called segregating when the between-donor standard deviation exceeded 5%. To diagnose cytomegalovirus status from the catalog of TCR beta chain sequences, a statistical classification framework was built. V and J gene assignment, in a later analysis, came from comparing TCR nucleotide sequences with IMGT/GENE-DB human TR gene sequences. A later analysis assigned CDR3 sequences and most-parsimonious VDJ recombination scenarios with the TCRdist pipeline. In a later analysis, each TCR beta chain was defined by its CDR3 amino acid sequence together with its V-gene family, and reads lacking a unique V-gene family were excluded. As a way to deal with suspected cross-contamination and a sequencing artifact, a later analysis dropped 640 or so nucleotide sequences that were highly shared and had low generation probability. A later analysis calculated a clonal expansion index for each public chain from normalized within-repertoire ranks of inferred template counts. In a later analysis, generation probabilities were computed using a VDJ recombination model fitted to out-of-frame rearrangements, and the results were checked against IGoR. In a later analysis, hypergeometric tests were used to score TCR-TCR, TCR-HLA and TCR-CMV co-occurrence, with a repertoire-size bias correction applied to TCR pairs. To estimate false discovery rates, a later analysis permuted the HLA or CMV assignments 20 times. In a later analysis, co-occurring TCRs were grouped using DBSCAN, and TCRdist sequence similarity was added for clustering within HLA-allele-positive subsets. Repertoires with fewer than 30,000 or more than 120,000 public chains were left out of co-occurrence clustering, as were roughly five repertoires with anomalous nucleotide sharing. TCRdb obtained this table from immuneACCESS and retained in-frame rearrangements with V and J assigned. These tables miss some clones; where compared with another copy, unresolved V genes account for less than half of the shortfall, and the remainder is unexplained. V, J and clone size derive from that table, while D and trimming were established from the DNA sequence. This sample comprises roughly 150,000 clones, approximately 80% of them detected only once. Together, the top ten hold approximately 15% of the sample.

Concerning this clone itself: No antigen is known for it. The sample holds no much larger clone one base away, and base qualities are not on file.

V loses 3 bases, J loses 4 bases, and the germline ends lie 6 bases apart. CDR1 and CDR2 are read off the germline V gene (reference sequence) as LNHDA and SQIVND. Its CDR3 holds 12 amino acids, cysteine through phenylalanine. Just CDR3 DNA is preserved here, 36 bases in frame from base 1. The chain uses TRBV19 and TRBJ2-5, and perhaps TRBD2 as D gene, on 5 matching bases. Sequencing input: PBMCs. This sequence originates from a middle-aged woman in good health and CMV-seronegative. The DNA sequence is TGTGCCAGTAGTATGAGCGGAGAGACCCAGTACTTC. It encodes CASSMSGETQYF.